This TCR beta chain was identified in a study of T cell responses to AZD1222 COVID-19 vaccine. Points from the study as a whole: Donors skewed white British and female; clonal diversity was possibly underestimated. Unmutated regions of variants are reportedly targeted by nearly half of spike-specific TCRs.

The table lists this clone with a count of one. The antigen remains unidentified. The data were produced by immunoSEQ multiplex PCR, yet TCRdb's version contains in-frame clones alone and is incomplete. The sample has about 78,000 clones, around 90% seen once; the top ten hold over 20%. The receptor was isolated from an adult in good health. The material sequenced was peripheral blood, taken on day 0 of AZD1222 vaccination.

The CDR3 reads CASTLGQAAGELFF. The CDR3, as DNA: TGTGCCAGCACCTTGGGACAGGCCGCCGGGGAGCTGTTTTTT. The chain carries TRBV6-5 and TRBJ2-2, with 8 bases lining up with TRBD1. The V and J ends lost 7 bases and 6 bases, in that order; junction bases with no gene match: 7. The CDR3 sequence is 14 residues long. The germline V gene has CDR1 MNHEY and CDR2 SVGAGI.